This T cell receptor beta chain derives from a study of T-cell reconstitution after alpha-beta-depleted transplantation in children. Study conclusions and caveats: The origin of high day-60 TCRbeta diversity in some patients lay in surviving recipient T cells and thymic progenitors. Reportedly, roughly two months post-transplant, alpha-beta T cells arose from several hundred expanded graft clones.

As it was prepared, the TCRbeta library received unique molecular identifiers. Each CDR3 protein is one row after TCRdb ran MiXCR on the PCR reads. The repertoire holds about 830,000 distinct CDR3 sequences, with 16% as singletons. The trim removed 7 bases at V and 5 bases at J, leaving 10 bases unmatched. The CDR3 contains 15 residues. As concerns this clonotype: Antigen: not known.

The specimen comprised PBMCs, mostly from graft donor cells, sampled 360 days after TCRalphabeta/CD19-depleted stem cell transplant. The rearrangement links TRBV12-3 or TRBV12-4 to TRBJ2-1, with TRBD1 matching 8 bases. This sequence originates from a male patient aged 10 to 17 who had a stem cell transplant for acute lymphoblastic leukemia, so the T cells may come from the graft donor. The CDR3 loop is CASTPGQGGDNEQFF. CDR3 nucleotides: TGTGCCAGCACCCCCGGACAGGGCGGGGACAATGAGCAGTTCTTC.